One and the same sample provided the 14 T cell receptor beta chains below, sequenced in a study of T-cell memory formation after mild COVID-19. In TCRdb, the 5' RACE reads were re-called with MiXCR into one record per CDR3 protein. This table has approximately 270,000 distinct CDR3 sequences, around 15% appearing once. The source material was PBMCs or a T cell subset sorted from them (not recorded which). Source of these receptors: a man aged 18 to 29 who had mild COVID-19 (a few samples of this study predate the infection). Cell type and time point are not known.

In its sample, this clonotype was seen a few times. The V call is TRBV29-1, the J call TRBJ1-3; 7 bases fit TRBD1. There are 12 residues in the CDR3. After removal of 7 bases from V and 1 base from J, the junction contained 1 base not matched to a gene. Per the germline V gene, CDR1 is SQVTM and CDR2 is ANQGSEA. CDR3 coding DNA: TGCAGCGCACAGGGGTCTGGAAACACCATATATTTT. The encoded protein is CSAQGSGNTIYF.

CDR3 sequence reads: CSARTSGDYNEQFF. For the CDR3, the DNA is TGCAGTGCTAGAACTAGCGGGGACTACAATGAGCAGTTCTTC. The V and J genes are TRBV20-1 and TRBJ2-1, with TRBD2 matching 10 bases. V gave up 2 bases and J gave up 3 bases; unmatched junction bases: 1. Germline CDR1 is DFQATT and CDR2 is SNEGSKA (reference sequence). The CDR3 runs to 14 residues.

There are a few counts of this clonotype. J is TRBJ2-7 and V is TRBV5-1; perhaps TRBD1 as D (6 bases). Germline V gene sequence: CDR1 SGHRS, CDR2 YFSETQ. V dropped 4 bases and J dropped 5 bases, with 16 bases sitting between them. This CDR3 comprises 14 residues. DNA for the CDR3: TGCGCCAGCAGCACCCTGGCAGGGGCCAACGAGCAGTACGTC. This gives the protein CASSTLAGANEQYV.

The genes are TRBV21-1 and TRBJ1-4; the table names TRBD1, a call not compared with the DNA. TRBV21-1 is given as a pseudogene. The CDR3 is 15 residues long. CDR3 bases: TGTGCCAGCAGCAAAGGCGGACAGCTTAATGAAAAACTGTTTTTT. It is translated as CASSKGGQLNEKLFF.

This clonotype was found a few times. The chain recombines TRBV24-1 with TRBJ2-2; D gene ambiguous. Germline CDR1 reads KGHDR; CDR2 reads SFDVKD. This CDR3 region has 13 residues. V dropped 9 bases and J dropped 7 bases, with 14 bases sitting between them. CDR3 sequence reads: CATPWSWSGELFF. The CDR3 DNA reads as TGTGCCACCCCTTGGAGTTGGAGCGGGGAGCTGTTTTTT.

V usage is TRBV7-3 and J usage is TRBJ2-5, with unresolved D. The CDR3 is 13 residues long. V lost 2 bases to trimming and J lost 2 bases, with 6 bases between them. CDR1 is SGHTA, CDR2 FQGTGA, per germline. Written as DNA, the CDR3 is TGTGCCAGCAGCTTACACAGACAAGAGACCCAGTACTTC. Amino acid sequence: CASSLHRQETQYF.

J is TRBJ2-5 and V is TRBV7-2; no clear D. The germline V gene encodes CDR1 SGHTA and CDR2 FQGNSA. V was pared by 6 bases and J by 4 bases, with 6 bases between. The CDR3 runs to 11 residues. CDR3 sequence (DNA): TGTGCCAGCAGGACCATAGAGACCCAGTACTTC. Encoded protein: CASRTIETQYF.

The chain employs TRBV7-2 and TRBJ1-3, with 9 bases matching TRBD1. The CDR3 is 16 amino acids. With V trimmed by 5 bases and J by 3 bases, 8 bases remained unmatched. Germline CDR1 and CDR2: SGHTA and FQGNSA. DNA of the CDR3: TGTGCCAGCAGCCTTCGGGACAGGGCGAATGGAAACACCATATATTTT. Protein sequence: CASSLRDRANGNTIYF. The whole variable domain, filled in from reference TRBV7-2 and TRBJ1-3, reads GAGVSQSPSNKVTEKGKDVELRCDPISGHTALYWYRQSLGQGLEFLIYFQGNSAPDKSGLPSDRFSAERTGGSVSTLTIQRTQQEDSAVYLCASSLRDRANGNTIYFGEGSWLTVV.

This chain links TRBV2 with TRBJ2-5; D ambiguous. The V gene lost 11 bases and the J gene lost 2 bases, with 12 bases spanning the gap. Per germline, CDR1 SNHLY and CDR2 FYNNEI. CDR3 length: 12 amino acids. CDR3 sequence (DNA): TGTGCCGGCGACGATCGTCAAGAGACCCAGTACTTC. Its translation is CAGDDRQETQYF.

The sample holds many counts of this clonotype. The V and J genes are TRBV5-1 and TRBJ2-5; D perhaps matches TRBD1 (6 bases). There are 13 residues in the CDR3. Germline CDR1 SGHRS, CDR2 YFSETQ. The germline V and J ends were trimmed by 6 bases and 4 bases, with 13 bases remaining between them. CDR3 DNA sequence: TGCGCCAGCACCAAAGGGGGTCGAGAGACCCAGTACTTC. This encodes CASTKGGRETQYF. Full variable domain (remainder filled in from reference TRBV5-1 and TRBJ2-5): KAGVTQTPRYLIKTRGQQVTLSCSPISGHRSVSWYQQTPGQGLQFLFEYFSETQRNKGNFPGRFSGRQFSNSRSEMNVSTLELGDSALYLCASTKGGRETQYFGPGTRLLVL.

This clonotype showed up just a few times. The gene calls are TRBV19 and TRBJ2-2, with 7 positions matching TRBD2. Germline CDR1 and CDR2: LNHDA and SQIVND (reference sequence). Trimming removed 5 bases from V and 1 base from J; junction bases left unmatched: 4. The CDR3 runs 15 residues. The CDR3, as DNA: TGTGCCAGTAGTTCGGTAGCGGGGAACACCGGGGAGCTGTTTTTT. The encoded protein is CASSSVAGNTGELFF.

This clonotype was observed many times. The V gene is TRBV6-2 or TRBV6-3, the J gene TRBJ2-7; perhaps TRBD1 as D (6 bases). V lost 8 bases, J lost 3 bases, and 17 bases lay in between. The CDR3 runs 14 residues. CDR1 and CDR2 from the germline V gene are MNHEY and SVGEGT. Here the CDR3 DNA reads TGTGCCAGCGAGCAACAGGGCCGTGGCTACGAGCAGTACTTC. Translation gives CASEQQGRGYEQYF.

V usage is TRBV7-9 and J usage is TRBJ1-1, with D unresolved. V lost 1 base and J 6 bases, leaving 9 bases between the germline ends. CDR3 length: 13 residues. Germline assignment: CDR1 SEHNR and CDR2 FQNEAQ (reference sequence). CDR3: CASSLVSVPEAFF. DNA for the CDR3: TGTGCCAGCAGCTTAGTCAGCGTTCCTGAAGCTTTCTTT.

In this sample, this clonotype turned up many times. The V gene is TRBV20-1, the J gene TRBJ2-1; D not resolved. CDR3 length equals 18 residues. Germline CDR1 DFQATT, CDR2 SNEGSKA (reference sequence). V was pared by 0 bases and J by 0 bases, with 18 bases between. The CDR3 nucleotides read TGCAGTGCTAGAGATCTCTTGAAGGGCGTTAGCTCCTACAATGAGCAGTTCTTC. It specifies CSARDLLKGVSSYNEQFF.